This TCR beta chain originates from a study of blood T cell repertoires in COVID-19. Across the study: Researchers got acute and convalescent COVID-19 samples from the United States, Italy and Spain. Sample material is recorded as cDNA or gDNA derived from T cells, B-cell-depleted T cells, or PBMCs.

TCRdb's copy holds only in-frame clones and misses some; the assay was immunoSEQ multiplex PCR. Among about 98,000 clones, around 86% were seen once, and the ten largest hold 10%. Comments on this clone: Germline is not matched at one junction end, which may reflect a read error.

The CDR3 length is 18 residues. Germline CDR1 reads LNHDA; CDR2 reads SQIVND (reference sequence). The sequence came from a middle-aged man with acute or convalescent COVID-19. This chain joins TRBV19 and TRBJ2-1; 9 positions agree with TRBD1. Sample: peripheral blood. CDR3: CASSTLTGGAFRAGEKLF. Here the CDR3 DNA reads TGTGCCAGTAGTACCCTGACAGGGGGGGCGTTTAGGGCGGGAGAGAAGCTCTTC.